This T cell receptor beta chain was found in a study of T cells in Graves' hyperthyroidism and ophthalmopathy. Study-level points and caveats: Through a model of 13 V-J features, ophthalmopathy was separated from stable hyperthyroidism. Researchers found most expanded thyroid clonotypes above 0.001 in blood as well.

Lactation, pregnancy, other autoimmune disease or uncontrolled infection excluded patients. Out of around 10 ml of fresh peripheral blood came the PBMCs. This clonotype was seen repeatedly, ten times or more. The antigen is undetermined. It was RNA transcripts that yielded the amplified TCR beta CDR3 regions. The HTBI primer set served for first-round RT-PCR of the TCR CDR3. One entry per CDR3 protein results from TCRdb running MiXCR on the multiplex PCR reads. This table has about 460,000 distinct CDR3 sequences, approximately 23% appearing once. V shed 5 bases and J shed 4 bases, with 9 bases lying between them. The CDR3 runs to 12 residues.

Sequenced material: blood. The TCR sequence derives from a woman aged 70-85 years with Graves' ophthalmopathy. The chain couples TRBV12-3 or TRBV12-4 to TRBJ2-7; D call uncertain. The CDR3 sequence is CASSLRAYEQYF. The CDR3 DNA is TGTGCCAGCAGTCTAAGGGCGTACGAGCAGTACTTC.